These T cell receptor beta chains were read from a single sample in a study of blood T cell repertoires in COVID-19. Sequencing used immunoSEQ multiplex PCR; TCRdb keeps in-frame clones, though not all of them. The sample lists some 530,000 clones, 75% to 90% occurring once. Sequencing used peripheral blood. These receptor sequences come from a human donor in a cohort sampled during active COVID-19. Each CDR3 is given with its conserved first and last residue. The D gene is left open where the match is weak. Clone size is not always given. Where it is, it says once, few, many or a class for expanded clones.

clone size: .
V gene: TRBV5-6
J gene: TRBJ1-5
D gene: TRBD1
CDR3 DNA: TGTGCCAGCAGCAGCGACAGGGGCCAAGTGGATCAGCCCCAGCATTTT
CDR3 protein: CASSSDRGQVDQPQHF

clone size: .
V gene: TRBV28
J gene: TRBJ2-5
D gene: .
CDR3 DNA: TGTGCCAGCAGTTCGCCCGGGGGTATAAGCCAAGAGACCCAGTACTTC
CDR3 protein: CASSSPGGISQETQYF

clone size: once
V gene: TRBV19
J gene: TRBJ2-7
D gene: .
CDR3 DNA: TGTGCCAGTAGGGGATCGGGACAATACCACGAGCAGTACTTC
CDR3 protein: CASRGSGQYHEQYF

clone size: .
V gene: TRBV5-1
J gene: TRBJ1-6
D gene: .
CDR3 DNA: TGCGCCAGCAGCTTAGACGGGAACAATTCACCCCTCCACTTT
CDR3 protein: CASSLDGNNSPLHF

clone size: once
V gene: TRBV6-5
J gene: TRBJ2-1
D gene: .
CDR3 DNA: TGTGCCAGCAGTAAGCCGACAGTTTCCTACAATGAGCAGTTCTTC
CDR3 protein: CASSKPTVSYNEQFF

clone size: .
V gene: TRBV3-1/TRBV3-2
J gene: TRBJ2-1
D gene: .
CDR3 DNA: TGTGCCAGCACCCCAGGGACTCCCTCCGACAATGAGCAGTTCTTC
CDR3 protein: CASTPGTPSDNEQFF

clone size: once
V gene: TRBV20-1
J gene: TRBJ1-2
D gene: TRBD1
CDR3 DNA: TGCAGTGCATCGGGACAGAAGGGCTACACCTTC
CDR3 protein: CSASGQKGYTF

clone size: .
V gene: TRBV4-2
J gene: TRBJ2-3
D gene: .
CDR3 DNA: TGTGCCAGCAGTCGGACAGTAACAGATACGCAGTATTTT
CDR3 protein: CASSRTVTDTQYF

clone size: .
V gene: TRBV5-6
J gene: TRBJ1-2
D gene: .
CDR3 DNA: TGTGCCAGCAGCCCCGGGTTGGACAGAGGCTACACCTTC
CDR3 protein: CASSPGLDRGYTF

clone size: once
V gene: TRBV4-1
J gene: TRBJ1-2
D gene: TRBD1
CDR3 DNA: TGCGCCAGCAGCCCCGGGACAGGGGGCGCCTATGGCTACACCTTC
CDR3 protein: CASSPGTGGAYGYTF

clone size: .
V gene: TRBV7-6
J gene: TRBJ2-1
D gene: .
CDR3 DNA: TGTGCCAGCAGCCCCCTACCAGCGTCAACCAATGAGCAGTTCTTC
CDR3 protein: CASSPLPASTNEQFF

clone size: .
V gene: TRBV7-3
J gene: TRBJ2-2
D gene: TRBD2
CDR3 DNA: TGTGCCAGCAGCTATAGCGGGAGTGACACCGGGGAGCTGTTTTTT
CDR3 protein: CASSYSGSDTGELFF

clone size: .
V gene: TRBV27
J gene: TRBJ2-5
D gene: TRBD2
CDR3 DNA: TGTGCCACCCGGCGGGAGGGCCGGGAGACCCAGTACTTC
CDR3 protein: CATRREGRETQYF

clone size: .
V gene: TRBV3-1/TRBV3-2
J gene: TRBJ1-5
D gene: TRBD1
CDR3 DNA: TGTGCCAGCAGCCACCGGACAGGTCAGCCCCAGCATTTT
CDR3 protein: CASSHRTGQPQHF

clone size: .
V gene: TRBV9
J gene: TRBJ1-1
D gene: .
CDR3 DNA: TGTGCCAGCAGCGTAGATAACAGGGAGTGGGCTGAAGCTTTCTTT
CDR3 protein: CASSVDNREWAEAFF

clone size: few
V gene: TRBV7-2
J gene: TRBJ2-7
D gene: TRBD2
CDR3 DNA: TGTGCCAGCAGCTTTAGCGGGGGCTCCTACGAGCAGTACTTC
CDR3 protein: CASSFSGGSYEQYF

clone size: many
V gene: TRBV4-2
J gene: TRBJ2-7
D gene: TRBD2
CDR3 DNA: TGTGCCAGCAGCCAAGATCCTCTGTTAGGTGGAGGACTAGCGGGAGTTCCGGGCGAGCAGTACTTC
CDR3 protein: CASSQDPLLGGGLAGVPGEQYF

clone size: .
V gene: TRBV7-2
J gene: TRBJ2-2
D gene: TRBD2
CDR3 DNA: TGTGCCAGCAGCTTGGATCATAGGAGCGGGAGGGGTACCGGGGAGCTGTTTTTT
CDR3 protein: CASSLDHRSGRGTGELFF

clone size: many
V gene: TRBV12-3/TRBV12-4
J gene: TRBJ1-1
D gene: .
CDR3 DNA: TGTGCCAGCAGTTTACAACCGAGCACTGAAGCTTTCTTT
CDR3 protein: CASSLQPSTEAFF

clone size: .
V gene: TRBV30
J gene: TRBJ1-2
D gene: TRBD1
CDR3 DNA: TGTGCCTGGAGAACAGGGGCGGATGGCTACACCTTC
CDR3 protein: CAWRTGADGYTF

clone size: .
V gene: TRBV5-5
J gene: TRBJ2-3
D gene: .
CDR3 DNA: TGTGCCAGCAGCGGCGGGACTAGCACAGATACGCAGTATTTT
CDR3 protein: CASSGGTSTDTQYF

clone size: once
V gene: TRBV24-1
J gene: TRBJ1-1
D gene: .
CDR3 DNA: TGTGCCACGTCCCAGGGTGAGGACACTGAAGCTTTCTTT
CDR3 protein: CATSQGEDTEAFF

clone size: .
V gene: TRBV28
J gene: TRBJ2-7
D gene: .
CDR3 DNA: TGTGCCAGCGGCGCCGGGATCCACGAGCAGTACTTC
CDR3 protein: CASGAGIHEQYF

clone size: few
V gene: TRBV30
J gene: TRBJ2-7
D gene: TRBD2
CDR3 DNA: TGTGCCTGGAGTGCTAGCGGTCCCTACGAGCAGTACTTC
CDR3 protein: CAWSASGPYEQYF

clone size: .
V gene: TRBV5-4
J gene: TRBJ1-2
D gene: TRBD1
CDR3 DNA: TGTGCCAGCAGCTTTTGGGACAGAGCTTATGGCTACACCTTC
CDR3 protein: CASSFWDRAYGYTF

clone size: once
V gene: TRBV27
J gene: TRBJ2-2
D gene: TRBD2
CDR3 DNA: TGTGCCAGCAGAGCCCCGACTAGCGGGATGGCCGGGGAGCTGTTTTTT
CDR3 protein: CASRAPTSGMAGELFF

clone size: .
V gene: TRBV30
J gene: TRBJ2-5
D gene: .
CDR3 DNA: TGTGCCTGGAGTGGACTAGGCGGGGGCGAGACCCAGTACTTC
CDR3 protein: CAWSGLGGGETQYF

clone size: .
V gene: TRBV6-5
J gene: TRBJ1-2
D gene: .
CDR3 DNA: TGTGCCAGCGGAGGGACGGGACCCTATGGCTACACCTTC
CDR3 protein: CASGGTGPYGYTF

clone size: .
V gene: TRBV7-2
J gene: TRBJ2-1
D gene: .
CDR3 DNA: TGTGCCAGCAGCTTAGATCTCGGAGGGGAGCAGTTCTTC
CDR3 protein: CASSLDLGGEQFF

clone size: .
V gene: TRBV9
J gene: TRBJ1-1
D gene: .
CDR3 DNA: TGTGCCAGCAGCGTAGTCAATGGGCGGAGGACAGCAAACACTGAAGCTTTCTTT
CDR3 protein: CASSVVNGRRTANTEAFF

clone size: .
V gene: TRBV9
J gene: TRBJ2-1
D gene: .
CDR3 DNA: TGTGCCAGCAGCGTAGGAACTAGTTCGTACAATGAGCAGTTCTTC
CDR3 protein: CASSVGTSSYNEQFF

clone size: .
V gene: TRBV5-1
J gene: TRBJ2-1
D gene: .
CDR3 DNA: TGCGCCAGCAGCTTGGTGGGACTCAACAATGAGCAGTTCTTC
CDR3 protein: CASSLVGLNNEQFF

clone size: .
V gene: TRBV6-5
J gene: TRBJ2-1
D gene: TRBD2
CDR3 DNA: TGTGCCAGCAGTTGGGAGGGCAATGAGCAGTTCTTC
CDR3 protein: CASSWEGNEQFF

clone size: .
V gene: TRBV3-1/TRBV3-2
J gene: TRBJ1-1
D gene: .
CDR3 DNA: TGTGCCAGCAGCCAAGGACAGGTGAACACTGAAGCTTTCTTT
CDR3 protein: CASSQGQVNTEAFF

clone size: .
V gene: TRBV5-1
J gene: TRBJ2-7
D gene: TRBD1
CDR3 DNA: TGCGCCAGCAGCCTTACCCCCGGGACAGGGGCCTACGAGCAGTACTTC
CDR3 protein: CASSLTPGTGAYEQYF

clone size: .
V gene: TRBV27
J gene: TRBJ1-1
D gene: .
CDR3 DNA: TGTGCCAGCAGCCGTCCAGGGGTAATGAACACTGAAGCTTTCTTT
CDR3 protein: CASSRPGVMNTEAFF

clone size: .
V gene: TRBV19
J gene: TRBJ2-1
D gene: .
CDR3 DNA: TGTGCCAGTAGTAAGGGCGGGACTTACAATGAGCAGTTCTTC
CDR3 protein: CASSKGGTYNEQFF

clone size: .
V gene: TRBV28
J gene: TRBJ2-1
D gene: .
CDR3 DNA: TGTGCCAGCAGTTCGCCGGATGGGGCAGGCGCCTCCTACAATGAGCAGTTCTTC
CDR3 protein: CASSSPDGAGASYNEQFF

clone size: .
V gene: TRBV10-3
J gene: TRBJ2-7
D gene: TRBD1
CDR3 DNA: TGTGCCATCAGTGAAAGGGGGCTGGAAGAGCAGTACTTC
CDR3 protein: CAISERGLEEQYF

clone size: .
V gene: TRBV5-1
J gene: TRBJ2-3
D gene: .
CDR3 DNA: TGCGCCAGCAGCTTTAGGGGGTCCACAGATACGCAGTATTTT
CDR3 protein: CASSFRGSTDTQYF

clone size: .
V gene: TRBV14
J gene: TRBJ2-7
D gene: TRBD1
CDR3 DNA: TGTGCCAGCAGCCTAGCCGGGACAGGGTCACAGGACGAGCAGTACTTC
CDR3 protein: CASSLAGTGSQDEQYF

clone size: .
V gene: TRBV23-1
J gene: TRBJ1-2
D gene: .
CDR3 DNA: TGCGCCCTACAGTATCACACCCTCCGGAGGTATGGCTACACCTTC
CDR3 protein: CALQYHTLRRYGYTF

clone size: .
V gene: TRBV30
J gene: TRBJ2-7
D gene: TRBD1
CDR3 DNA: TGTGCCTGGATGTCCTTCGGGACAGGCTACGAGCAGTACTTC
CDR3 protein: CAWMSFGTGYEQYF

clone size: once
V gene: TRBV27
J gene: TRBJ2-1
D gene: TRBD2
CDR3 DNA: TGTGCCAGCAGTTTATTGGCCGGGGCGGGAGGGCCGAGAGAGCAGTTCTTC
CDR3 protein: CASSLLAGAGGPREQFF

clone size: .
V gene: TRBV14
J gene: TRBJ2-5
D gene: .
CDR3 DNA: TGTGCCAGCAGCCAGCGTCCCGATTACCAAGAGACCCAGTACTTC
CDR3 protein: CASSQRPDYQETQYF

clone size: .
V gene: TRBV5-6
J gene: TRBJ2-1
D gene: TRBD2
CDR3 DNA: TGTGCCAGCAGCTTGGGGTCGGGAGCGGGAGGGCCCAATGAGCAGTTCTTC
CDR3 protein: CASSLGSGAGGPNEQFF

clone size: .
V gene: TRBV12-3/TRBV12-4
J gene: TRBJ1-1
D gene: .
CDR3 DNA: TGTGCCAGCATTACCGGCAGGGGCCCTGAAGCTTTCTTT
CDR3 protein: CASITGRGPEAFF

clone size: few
V gene: TRBV30
J gene: TRBJ1-4
D gene: TRBD1
CDR3 DNA: TGTGCCTGGAGAAGGGGGCACTCGAATGAAAAACTGTTTTTT
CDR3 protein: CAWRRGHSNEKLFF

clone size: .
V gene: TRBV6-5
J gene: TRBJ1-1
D gene: TRBD1
CDR3 DNA: TGTGCCAGCAGTTACTCGGGGACAGGGAACACTGAAGCTTTCTTT
CDR3 protein: CASSYSGTGNTEAFF

clone size: .
V gene: TRBV7-8
J gene: TRBJ1-2
D gene: TRBD1
CDR3 DNA: TGTGCCAGCAGCTTAGGGTTCAGGGGGTGGGATGGCTACACCTTC
CDR3 protein: CASSLGFRGWDGYTF

clone size: .
V gene: TRBV25-1
J gene: TRBJ1-6
D gene: .
CDR3 DNA: TGTGCCAGCAGGGTCGGGGAGCAGTATAATTCACCCCTCCACTTT
CDR3 protein: CASRVGEQYNSPLHF

clone size: once
V gene: TRBV7-2
J gene: TRBJ2-7
D gene: .
CDR3 DNA: TGTGCCAGCAGGTCCGCAGGGTTCTCCTACGAGCAGTACTTC
CDR3 protein: CASRSAGFSYEQYF

clone size: .
V gene: TRBV29-1
J gene: TRBJ1-1
D gene: .
CDR3 DNA: TGCAGCGCATTGGACAGCTGGGGGACTGAAGCTTTCTTT
CDR3 protein: CSALDSWGTEAFF

clone size: .
V gene: TRBV5-1
J gene: TRBJ1-1
D gene: TRBD1
CDR3 DNA: TGCGCCAGCAGGGCAGGGGGTACGCAGAACACTGAAGCTTTCTTT
CDR3 protein: CASRAGGTQNTEAFF

clone size: .
V gene: TRBV27
J gene: TRBJ2-7
D gene: .
CDR3 DNA: TGTGCCAGCAGTTTACGAGTACCCTACGAGCAGTACTTC
CDR3 protein: CASSLRVPYEQYF

clone size: .
V gene: TRBV30
J gene: TRBJ1-2
D gene: .
CDR3 DNA: TGTGCCCGACTGACCGCCGGATTCTATGGCTACACCTTC
CDR3 protein: CARLTAGFYGYTF